This TCR beta chain was obtained from a study of shared clonotypes between healthy human individuals. Study conclusions and caveats: Sampling was confined to blood; repertoires within tissues likely differ. Non-shared clonotypes showed lower generation probabilities than clonotypes common to all four donors.

In the case of this clone: As yet, its antigen is unknown.

This CDR3 has 13 residues. Germline values: CDR1 SNHLY, CDR2 FYNNEI. Losses at the gene ends were 10 bases for V and 3 bases for J; bases not matched to a gene: 3. This table comes from immunoSEQ multiplex PCR, and its TCRdb copy is limited to in-frame clones, with some not included. The sample lists roughly 2,300,000 clones, approximately 90% occurring once. This rearrangement joins TRBV2 to TRBJ2-7, with 13 bases lining up with TRBD2. The receptor's source is a man younger than 30 in good health. Some clones in this sample may be carry-over from other donors' samples. The sample consisted of naive CD4+ T cells from PBMCs. The subset was: CD45RA+ positively selected. The CDR3 region has the DNA TGTGCCAAGGGACTAGCGGGGAGCTACGAGCAGTACTTC. Translating gives CAKGLAGSYEQYF.